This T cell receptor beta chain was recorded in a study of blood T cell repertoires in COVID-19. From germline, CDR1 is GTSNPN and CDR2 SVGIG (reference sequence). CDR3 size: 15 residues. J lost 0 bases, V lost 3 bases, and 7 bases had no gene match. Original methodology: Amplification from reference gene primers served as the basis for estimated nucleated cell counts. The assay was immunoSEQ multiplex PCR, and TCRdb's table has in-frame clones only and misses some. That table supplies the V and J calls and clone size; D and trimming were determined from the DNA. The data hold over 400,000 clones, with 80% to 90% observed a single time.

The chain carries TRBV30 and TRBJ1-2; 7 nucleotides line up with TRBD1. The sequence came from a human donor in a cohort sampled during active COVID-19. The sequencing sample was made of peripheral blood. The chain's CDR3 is CAWREQGIANYGYTF. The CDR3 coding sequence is TGTGCCTGGAGGGAACAGGGGATCGCTAACTATGGCTACACCTTC.